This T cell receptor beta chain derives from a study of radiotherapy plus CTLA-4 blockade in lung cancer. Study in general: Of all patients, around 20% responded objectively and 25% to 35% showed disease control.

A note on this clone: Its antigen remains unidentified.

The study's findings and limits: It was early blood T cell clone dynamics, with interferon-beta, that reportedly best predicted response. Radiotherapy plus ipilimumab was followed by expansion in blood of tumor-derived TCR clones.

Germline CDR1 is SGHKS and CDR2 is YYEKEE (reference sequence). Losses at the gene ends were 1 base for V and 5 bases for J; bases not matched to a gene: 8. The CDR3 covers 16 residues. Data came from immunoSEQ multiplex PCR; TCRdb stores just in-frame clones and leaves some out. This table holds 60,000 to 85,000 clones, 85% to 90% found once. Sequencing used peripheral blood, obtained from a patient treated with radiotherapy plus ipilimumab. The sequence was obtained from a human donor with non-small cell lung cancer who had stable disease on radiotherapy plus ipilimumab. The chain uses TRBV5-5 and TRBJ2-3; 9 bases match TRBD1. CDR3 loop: CASSLRRQGDGDTQYF. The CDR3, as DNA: TGTGCCAGCAGCTTGAGGAGACAGGGGGATGGAGATACGCAGTATTTT.